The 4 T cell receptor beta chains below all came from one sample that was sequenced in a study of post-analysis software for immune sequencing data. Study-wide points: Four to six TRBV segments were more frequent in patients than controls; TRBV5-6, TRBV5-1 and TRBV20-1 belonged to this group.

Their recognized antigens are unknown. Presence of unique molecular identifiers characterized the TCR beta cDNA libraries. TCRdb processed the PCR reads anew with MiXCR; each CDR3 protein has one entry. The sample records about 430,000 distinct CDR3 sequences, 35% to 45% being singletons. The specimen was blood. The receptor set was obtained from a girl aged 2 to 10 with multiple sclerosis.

For the CDR3, the DNA is TGTGCCAGCAGCTCCTTACTAGCGGGATCGAAGTACTTC. Translating it yields CASSSLLAGSKYF. The chain uses TRBV7-2 and TRBJ2-5; 10 bases fit TRBD2. There are 13 residues in the CDR3. Germline trimming cut 4 bases from V and 12 bases from J; bases unmatched to any gene: 8. Germline V lookup: CDR1 SGHTA, CDR2 FQGNSA. Complete variable domain (other parts from reference TRBV7-2 and TRBJ2-5): GAGVSQSPSNKVTEKGKDVELRCDPISGHTALYWYRQSLGQGLEFLIYFQGNSAPDKSGLPSDRFSAERTGGSVSTLTIQRTQQEDSAVYLCASSSLLAGSKYFGPGTRLLVL.

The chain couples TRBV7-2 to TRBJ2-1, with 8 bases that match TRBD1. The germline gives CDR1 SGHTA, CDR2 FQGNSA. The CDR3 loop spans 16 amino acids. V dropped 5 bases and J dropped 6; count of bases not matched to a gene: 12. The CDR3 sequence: CASSPTGESVANEQFF. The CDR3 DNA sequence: TGTGCCAGCAGCCCGACAGGGGAAAGCGTTGCCAATGAGCAGTTCTTC.

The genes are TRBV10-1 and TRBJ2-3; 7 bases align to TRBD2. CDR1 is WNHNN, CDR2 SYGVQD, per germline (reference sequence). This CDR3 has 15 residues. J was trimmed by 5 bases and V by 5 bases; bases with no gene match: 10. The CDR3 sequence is CASSPSGNGLDTQYF. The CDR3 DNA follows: TGCGCCAGCAGTCCAAGCGGGAATGGTTTAGATACGCAGTATTTT.

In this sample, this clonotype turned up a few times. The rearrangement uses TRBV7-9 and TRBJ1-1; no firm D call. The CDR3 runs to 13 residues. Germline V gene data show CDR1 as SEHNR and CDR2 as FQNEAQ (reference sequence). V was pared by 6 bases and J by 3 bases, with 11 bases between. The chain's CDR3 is CASSPVQDTEAFF. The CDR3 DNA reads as TGTGCCAGCAGTCCCGTCCAGGACACTGAAGCTTTCTTT.